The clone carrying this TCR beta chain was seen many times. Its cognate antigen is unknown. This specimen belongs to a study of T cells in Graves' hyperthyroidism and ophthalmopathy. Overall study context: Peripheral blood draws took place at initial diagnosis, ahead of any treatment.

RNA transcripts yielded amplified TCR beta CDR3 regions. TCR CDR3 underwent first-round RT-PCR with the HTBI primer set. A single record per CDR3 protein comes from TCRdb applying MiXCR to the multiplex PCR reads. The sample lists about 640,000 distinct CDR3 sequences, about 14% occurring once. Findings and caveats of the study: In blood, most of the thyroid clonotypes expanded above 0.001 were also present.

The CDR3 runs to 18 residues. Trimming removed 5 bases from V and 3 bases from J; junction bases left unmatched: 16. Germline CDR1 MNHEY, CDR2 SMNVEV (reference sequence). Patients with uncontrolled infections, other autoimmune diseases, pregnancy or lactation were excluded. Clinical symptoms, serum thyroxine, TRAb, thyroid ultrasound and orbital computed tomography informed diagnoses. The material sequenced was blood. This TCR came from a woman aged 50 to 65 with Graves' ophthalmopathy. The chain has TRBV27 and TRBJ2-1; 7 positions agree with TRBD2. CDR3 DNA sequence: TGTGCCAGCAGTCCAGCCTCTCCGACTAGCCAGGGCTACAATGAGCAGTTCTTC. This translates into CASSPASPTSQGYNEQFF.